Shown below are 23 T cell receptor beta chains from a single sample sequenced in a study of blood T cell repertoires in COVID-19. Generated by immunoSEQ multiplex PCR, the TCRdb table keeps only in-frame clones and is missing some. The profile shows under 450,000 clones, about 88% of them singletons. The sequenced sample was peripheral blood. The receptor source for this set is a woman aged 40 to 50 with COVID-19, enrolled during active disease.

This clone appeared once. The rearrangement uses TRBV3-1 (or the pseudogene TRBV3-2) and TRBJ1-3, with D unclear. The V and J ends lost 0 bases and 8 bases respectively, with 20 bases between them. In germline, CDR1 is LGHDT, CDR2 YNNKEL (reference sequence). The CDR3 is 17 amino acids. CDR3 amino acids: CASSQEKAPVTWDTIYF. Here the CDR3 DNA reads TGTGCCAGCAGCCAAGAAAAGGCGCCCGTGACTTGGGACACCATATATTTT.

The rearrangement links TRBV11-2 to TRBJ1-1; 9 bases match TRBD1. CDR3 length: 15 residues. Unmatched junction bases numbered 5, after V lost 1 base and J lost 5 bases. Germline CDR1 is SGHAT and CDR2 is FQNNGV. CDR3 DNA sequence: TGTGCCAGCAGCTTAGGGGACAGGGCGGGTACTGAAGCTTTCTTT. Protein product: CASSLGDRAGTEAFF.

The chain couples TRBV28 to TRBJ1-2; unclear D gene. The ends were cut back, 8 bases at V and 13 bases at J, with 14 bases in the middle. The CDR3 has 10 residues. The germline V gene has CDR1 MDHEN and CDR2 SYDVKM. CDR3: CASGWLRSTF. The DNA of the CDR3 is TGTGCCAGCGGCTGGCTCAGGTCCACCTTC.

This clone was counted once. The chain joins TRBV11-2 to TRBJ2-1; TRBD1 matches 10 bases. V lost 6 bases to trimming and J lost 7 bases; unmatched junction nucleotides: 9. The V gene's germline CDR1 is SGHAT and CDR2 FQNNGV. The CDR3 spans 15 residues. CDR3 residues: CASRSTGGATNEQFF. The CDR3 nucleotides read TGTGCCAGCAGATCGACAGGGGGCGCAACTAATGAGCAGTTCTTC.

The J gene is TRBJ1-1, the V gene TRBV9, with D possibly matching TRBD1 (6 bases). Trimming removed 0 bases from V and 1 base from J, with 13 bases in between. Germline V lookup: CDR1 SGDLS, CDR2 YYNGEE. The CDR3 has 16 amino acids. DNA of the CDR3: TGTGCCAGCAGCGTAGACAGGGAGAATAAGAACACTGAAGCTTTCTTT. It translates to CASSVDRENKNTEAFF. The full variable domain, rest sourced from reference TRBV9 and TRBJ1-1, is DSGVTQTPKHLITATGQRVTLRCSPRSGDLSVYWYQQSLDQGLQFLIQYYNGEERAKGNILERFSAQQFPDLHSELNLSSLELGDSALYFCASSVDRENKNTEAFFGQGTRLTVV.

The chain uses TRBV11-1 and TRBJ2-7; tentative D call: TRBD1 (5 bases). There are 13 residues in the CDR3. Trimming took 2 bases from V and 9 from J, leaving 14 bases between them. Germline values: CDR1 SGHAT, CDR2 FQDESV (reference sequence). CDR3 coding DNA: TGTGCCAGCAGCTTATTGGACACGGCCGGGCAGTACTTC. It encodes CASSLLDTAGQYF.

V gene TRBV7-2 combines with J gene TRBJ2-7, with D possibly matching TRBD1 (5 bases). The germline CDR1 and CDR2 sequences are SGHTA and FQGNSA. The CDR3 is made up of 16 amino acids. V was shortened by 3 bases and J by 7 bases, with 22 bases between the two germline ends. CDR3 nucleotide sequence: TGTGCCAGCAGCTTGGACGTATCGCAGGGCCTAGGGGAGCAGTACTTC. The encoded protein is CASSLDVSQGLGEQYF.

The chain uses TRBV2 and TRBJ2-2; weak D call: TRBD1 (5 bases). This CDR3 has 15 amino acids. The V gene lost 0 bases and the J gene lost 4 bases, with 9 bases spanning the gap. CDR1 and CDR2 (germline): SNHLY, FYNNEI. Written as DNA, the CDR3 is TGTGCCAGCAGTGAAGCGCTTCAGGGCACCGGGGAGCTGTTTTTT. Protein: CASSEALQGTGELFF.

The J gene is TRBJ1-2, the V gene TRBV6-6; TRBD1 aligns across 8 bases. V lost 3 bases to trimming and J lost 6 bases; unmatched junction nucleotides: 9. This CDR3 is 15 amino acids long. CDR1 is MNHNY, CDR2 SVGAGI, per germline (reference sequence). CDR3 nucleotides: TGTGCCAGCAGTTATGGGACAGGCGCCTACGATGGCTACACCTTC. It translates to CASSYGTGAYDGYTF.

The chain links TRBV11-2 to TRBJ2-2, with 10 bases that match TRBD1. The CDR3 extends over 16 amino acids. Germline CDR1 is SGHAT and CDR2 is FQNNGV. Germline trimming cut 1 base from V and 3 bases from J; bases unmatched to any gene: 2. The CDR3 nucleotides read TGTGCCAGCAGCTTAGTAGGACAGGGGGACACCGGGGAGCTGTTTTTT. This sequence encodes CASSLVGQGDTGELFF. Variable domain in full (rest from reference TRBV11-2 and TRBJ2-2): EAGVAQSPRYKIIEKRQSVAFWCNPISGHATLYWYQQILGQGPKLLIQFQNNGVVDDSQLPKDRFSAERLKGVDSTLKIQPAKLEDSAVYLCASSLVGQGDTGELFFGEGSRLTVL.

The genes are TRBV18 and TRBJ1-6; a weak D match, TRBD1 (5 bases). Germline V gene sequence: CDR1 KGHSH, CDR2 LQKENI. This CDR3 is built from 16 residues. V lost 0 bases and J 7 bases, leaving 13 bases between the germline ends. The CDR3 protein is CASSPPGRVGNSPLHF. CDR3 DNA: TGTGCCAGCTCACCACCGGGCAGGGTAGGGAATTCACCCCTCCACTTT.

The CDR3 DNA reads as TGTGCCAGCAGTTCTGCGGGGGTAGGGGTCGGTTCACCCCTCCACTTT. Its protein is CASSSAGVGVGSPLHF. V gene TRBV27 combines with J gene TRBJ1-6, with a possible D match to TRBD1 (5 bases). CDR3 size: 16 residues. V was pared by 4 bases and J by 9 bases, with 19 bases between. Germline-derived CDR1 and CDR2 are MNHEY and SMNVEV (reference sequence).

The CDR3 DNA reads TGTGCCAGTAGTATAGGGGGGCAGAGCTACAATGAGCAGTTCTTC. This gives the protein CASSIGGQSYNEQFF. This chain joins TRBV19 and TRBJ2-1; D possibly corresponds to TRBD1 (6 bases). Germline V gene lookup returns CDR1 LNHDA and CDR2 SQIVND (reference sequence). CDR3 length equals 15 residues. V lost 1 base to trimming and J lost 3 bases, with 10 bases between them.

V gene TRBV14 combines with J gene TRBJ1-1; 7 bases agree with TRBD1. CDR3 length: 17 residues. Germline CDR1 is SGHDN and CDR2 is FVKESK. The junction had 19 bases not matched to a gene; V was cut back by 5 bases and J by 7 bases. CDR3: CASSSQIFQGQRDEAFF. The CDR3 DNA is TGTGCCAGCAGCTCCCAAATCTTCCAGGGACAGCGAGATGAAGCTTTCTTT.

The chain recombines TRBV6-4 with TRBJ2-3, with a possible D match to TRBD1 (6 bases). The CDR3 covers 15 residues. V gave up 6 bases and J gave up 0 bases, with 13 bases separating them. CDR1 is MRHNA and CDR2 is SNTAGT in the germline V gene. CDR3 sequence (DNA): TGTGCCAGCAGCGCGGACAGACTTAGCACAGATACGCAGTATTTT. It codes for CASSADRLSTDTQYF.

The V gene is TRBV7-9, the J gene TRBJ2-2, with D perhaps TRBD2 (6 bases). V lost 2 bases, J lost 0 bases, and 10 bases lay in between. Germline values: CDR1 SEHNR, CDR2 FQNEAQ (reference sequence). The CDR3 totals 16 residues. The CDR3: CASSLFGGANTGELFF. The CDR3 DNA reads as TGTGCCAGCAGCTTATTTGGCGGGGCGAACACCGGGGAGCTGTTTTTT.

V gene TRBV4-2 combines with J gene TRBJ1-1; D possibly corresponds to TRBD1 (5 bases). With 2 bases removed from V and 3 bases from J, the gap between germline ends came to 19 bases. The CDR3 spans 17 residues. CDR1 and CDR2 (germline): LGHNA, YNFKEQ. The CDR3, as DNA: TGTGCCAGCAGCCAATGGGTCGAATCAGGGCTCCACACTGAAGCTTTCTTT. This encodes CASSQWVESGLHTEAFF.

The CDR3: CASRPSGQVGYEQYF. The CDR3, as DNA: TGTGCCAGCAGGCCCTCGGGACAGGTTGGCTACGAGCAGTACTTC. The chain uses TRBV28 and TRBJ2-7; 8 bases match TRBD1. The germline V gene encodes CDR1 MDHEN and CDR2 SYDVKM. V dropped 6 bases and J dropped 3; count of bases not matched to a gene: 10. The CDR3 is 15 residues long.

This clone appeared a single time. The chain uses TRBV28 and TRBJ1-4; D remains unclear. The CDR3 is made up of 15 amino acids. Between the trimmed V and J ends, which lost 5 bases and 0 bases, there was a span of 10 bases. Germline V gives CDR1 MDHEN, CDR2 SYDVKM. The CDR3 coding sequence is TGTGCCAGCAGTCCCTCGGGGACAACTAATGAAAAACTGTTTTTT. This encodes CASSPSGTTNEKLFF. The whole variable domain, remainder taken from reference TRBV28 and TRBJ1-4, is DVKVTQSSRYLVKRTGEKVFLECVQDMDHENMFWYRQDPGLGLRLIYFSYDVKMKEKGDIPEGYSVSREKKERFSLILESASTNQTSMYLCASSPSGTTNEKLFFGSGTQLSVL.

V and J are TRBV20-1 and TRBJ2-1, with 9 bases that match TRBD2. V gave up 3 bases and J gave up 5 bases; unmatched junction bases: 8. CDR1 and CDR2 (germline): DFQATT, SNEGSKA (reference sequence). This CDR3 is built from 15 residues. CDR3 loop: CSASSASGANNEQFF. CDR3 DNA: TGCAGTGCTAGTTCTGCTAGCGGGGCCAACAATGAGCAGTTCTTC.

The chain uses TRBV10-1 and TRBJ1-5; TRBD1 matches at 9 bases. With V trimmed by 0 bases and J by 5 bases, 5 bases remained unmatched. Germline V gene lookup returns CDR1 WNHNN and CDR2 SYGVQD (reference sequence). The CDR3 contains 16 residues. CDR3 in amino acids: CASSESWTGADQPQHF. DNA for the CDR3: TGCGCCAGCAGTGAGTCTTGGACAGGGGCAGATCAGCCCCAGCATTTT.

The V gene is TRBV27, the J gene TRBJ1-2; TRBD1 matches at 8 bases. Unmatched junction bases numbered 5, after V lost 4 bases and J lost 4 bases. CDR3 size: 14 residues. Germline CDR1 is MNHEY and CDR2 is SMNVEV (reference sequence). The CDR3 DNA follows: TGTGCCAGCAGTTCGCCGGGACAGGCCTATGGCTACACCTTC. It translates to CASSSPGQAYGYTF.

The V gene is TRBV28, the J gene TRBJ1-5, with 8 nucleotides matching TRBD1. The CDR3 spans 14 residues. Germline lookup yields CDR1 MDHEN and CDR2 SYDVKM. V was clipped by 3 bases and J by 5 bases; unmatched bases: 3. The CDR3 DNA follows: TGTGCCAGCAGTTTGGGACAGGAGCATCAGCCCCAGCATTTT. This encodes CASSLGQEHQPQHF.